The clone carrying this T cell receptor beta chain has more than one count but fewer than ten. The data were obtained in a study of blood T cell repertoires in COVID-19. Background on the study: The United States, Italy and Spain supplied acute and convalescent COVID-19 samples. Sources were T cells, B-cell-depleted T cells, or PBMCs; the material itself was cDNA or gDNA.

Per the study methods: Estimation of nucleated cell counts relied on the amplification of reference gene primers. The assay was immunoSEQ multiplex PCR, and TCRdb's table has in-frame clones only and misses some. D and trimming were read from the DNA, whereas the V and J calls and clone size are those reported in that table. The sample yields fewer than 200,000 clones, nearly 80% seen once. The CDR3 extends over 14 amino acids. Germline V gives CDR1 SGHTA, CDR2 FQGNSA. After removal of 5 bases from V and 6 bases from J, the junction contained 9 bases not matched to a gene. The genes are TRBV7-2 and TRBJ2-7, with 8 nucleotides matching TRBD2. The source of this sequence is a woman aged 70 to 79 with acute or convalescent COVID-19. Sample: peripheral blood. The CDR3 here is CASSPGLASLEQYF. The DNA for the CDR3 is TGTGCCAGCAGCCCCGGACTAGCTTCCCTCGAGCAGTACTTC.